Following are 29 T cell receptor beta chains from one sample sequenced in a study of CD8 T cells in ankylosing spondylitis. Via MiXCR, TCRdb re-called the 5' RACE reads, giving one row per CDR3 protein. The sample has approximately 140,000 distinct CDR3 sequences, under 55% seen once. The sample comprised synovial fluid, either unsorted or a sorted T cell fraction (not recorded which). The receptors come from a male donor with ankylosing spondylitis.

This clonotype was counted once. This chain uses TRBV13 with TRBJ2-3, with TRBD2 matching 10 bases. CDR3 length equals 18 residues. V shed 4 bases, J shed 0 bases, and the junction held 10 bases outside the gene matches. Germline V gives CDR1 PRHDT, CDR2 FYEKMQ (reference sequence). The CDR3 region is CASSYPTSGIPSTDTQYF. In nucleotides, the CDR3 is TGTGCCAGCAGCTACCCTACTAGCGGGATTCCTAGCACAGATACGCAGTATTTT.

The chain recombines TRBV5-1 with TRBJ2-2; D might be TRBD2 (5 bases). CDR3 length: 15 amino acids. V dropped 0 bases and J dropped 7 bases, with 13 bases sitting between them. The V gene's germline CDR1 is SGHRS and CDR2 YFSETQ. CDR3 coding DNA: TGCGCCAGCAGCTTGGAACTAGTTTTTTTCGGGGAGCTGTTTTTT. Translating it yields CASSLELVFFGELFF.

V gene TRBV6-1 combines with J gene TRBJ1-4; unclear D gene. This CDR3 is built from 14 residues. V gave up 6 bases and J gave up 3 bases, with 11 bases separating them. Germline assignment: CDR1 MNHNS and CDR2 SASEGT. As DNA, the CDR3 is TGTGCCAGCAGCTCTAGGTCTTCTAATGAAAAACTGTTTTTT. Protein: CASSSRSSNEKLFF.

V and J are TRBV7-9 and TRBJ1-1; 7 bases line up with TRBD1. J lost 0 bases, V lost 3 bases, and 7 bases had no gene match. Looked up from germline, CDR1 is SEHNR and CDR2 is FQNEAQ (reference sequence). The CDR3 consists of 16 residues. The CDR3 loop reads CASSFQGGWLNTEAFF. DNA of the CDR3: TGTGCCAGCAGCTTCCAGGGGGGTTGGCTGAACACTGAAGCTTTCTTT.

This clonotype has more than one count but fewer than ten. DNA of the CDR3: TGCGCCAGCAGTCAGTCCCAGGGTGGCCCGGTAGCTTTCTTT. It encodes CASSQSQGGPVAFF. The chain recombines TRBV4-1 with TRBJ1-1, with a tentative D call TRBD1 (5 bases). CDR3 length: 14 amino acids. The germline gives CDR1 MGHRA, CDR2 YSYEKL. Trimming removed 6 bases at V and 10 bases at J, with 21 bases between.

This clonotype has a handful of counts. The rearrangement links TRBV25-1 to TRBJ2-2; the match to TRBD2 covers 8 bases. CDR3 size: 16 residues. Germline CDR1 is MGHDK and CDR2 is SYGVNS. With 7 bases clipped from V and 6 bases from J, the junction kept 13 bases outside the gene matches. CDR3 amino acids: CASMTREGRNSGELFF. The CDR3 DNA sequence: TGTGCCAGCATGACACGGGAGGGCCGCAATTCCGGGGAGCTGTTTTTT.

The sample holds a few counts of this clonotype. This chain joins TRBV27 and TRBJ1-1, with D possibly TRBD1 on 5 matching bases. This CDR3 region has 17 residues. Germline-derived CDR1 and CDR2 are MNHEY and SMNVEV (reference sequence). The V gene lost 1 base and the J gene lost 3 bases, with 18 bases spanning the gap. CDR3 in DNA: TGTGCCAGCAGTTTATGGGTGACCGCACCGGGGGACACTGAAGCTTTCTTT. It translates to CASSLWVTAPGDTEAFF.

This clonotype came up a few times. V is TRBV4-1 and J is TRBJ1-1; D gene ambiguous. This CDR3 has 16 residues. Germline V lookup: CDR1 MGHRA, CDR2 YSYEKL. V lost 4 bases to trimming and J lost 2 bases, with 17 bases between them. CDR3 nucleotide sequence: TGCGCCAGCAGCCCGTATGTGGCAGAACAAAACACTGAAGCTTTCTTT. The encoded protein is CASSPYVAEQNTEAFF.

This rearrangement joins TRBV7-3 to TRBJ1-1; D is uncertain. The CDR3 sequence is 12 residues long. The germline CDR1 and CDR2 sequences are SGHTA and FQGTGA. The ends were cut back, 4 bases at V and 5 bases at J, with 8 bases in the middle. CDR3 nucleotide sequence: TGTGCCAGCAGCTCCGCGGGTACTGAAGCTTTCTTT. It codes for CASSSAGTEAFF.

The chain joins TRBV5-1 to TRBJ2-2; D is unclear. With 0 bases removed from V and 7 bases from J, the gap between germline ends came to 7 bases. The CDR3 is 13 amino acids. Germline values: CDR1 SGHRS, CDR2 YFSETQ. The CDR3 DNA sequence: TGCGCCAGCAGCTTGGCAGCCGGCGGGGAGCTGTTTTTT. Translated: CASSLAAGGELFF. The entire variable domain, with the rest obtained from reference TRBV5-1 and TRBJ2-2, is as follows: KAGVTQTPRYLIKTRGQQVTLSCSPISGHRSVSWYQQTPGQGLQFLFEYFSETQRNKGNFPGRFSGRQFSNSRSEMNVSTLELGDSALYLCASSLAAGGELFFGEGSRLTVL.

This clonotype turned up a few times. The chain is built from TRBV10-3 and TRBJ2-7; TRBD1 matches at 8 bases. The CDR3 spans 14 residues. Germline trimming cut 4 bases from V and 5 bases from J; bases unmatched to any gene: 7. In germline, CDR1 is ENHRY, CDR2 SYGVKD. CDR3 sequence (DNA): TGTGCCATCAGTGGTAGCGGACAGGGCCACGAGCAGTACTTC. Protein product: CAISGSGQGHEQYF.

The V call is TRBV5-5, the J call TRBJ2-3; D unresolved. The length of the CDR3 is 15 residues. Germline CDR1 and CDR2: SGHKS and YYEKEE (reference sequence). With 4 bases removed from V and 3 bases from J, the gap between germline ends came to 15 bases. In nucleotides, the CDR3 is TGTGCCAGCAGCCATACGGGTTATATGACAGATACGCAGTATTTT. This sequence encodes CASSHTGYMTDTQYF.

The chain recombines TRBV29-1 with TRBJ2-1; 9 bases map to TRBD2. V trimming: 1 base; J trimming: 9 bases; junction bases outside the gene matches: 7. Germline CDR1 and CDR2: SQVTM and ANQGSEA. The CDR3 spans 14 residues. Written as DNA, the CDR3 is TGCAGCGTTGAAGGACTAGCGGCCTCGCGTGAGCAGTTCTTC. Translation gives CSVEGLAASREQFF.

The chain is built from TRBV18 and TRBJ2-3; D ambiguous. The V gene's germline CDR1 is KGHSH and CDR2 LQKENI. The CDR3 runs 18 residues. Trimming removed 2 bases at V and 3 bases at J, with 21 bases between. CDR3 DNA sequence: TGTGCCAGCTCACCAAAGCAGTGCCCGTCACCCCTAACAGATACGCAGTATTTT. It encodes CASSPKQCPSPLTDTQYF.

This clonotype was seen more than once but under ten times. The chain carries TRBV6-5 and TRBJ1-6, with D unclear. The CDR3 loop spans 14 amino acids. Germline CDR1 is MNHEY and CDR2 is SVGAGI. The germline V and J ends were trimmed by 4 bases and 6 bases, with 10 bases remaining between them. CDR3 nucleotides: TGTGCCAGCAGTTGGGTCGAGGGTAATTCACCCCTCCACTTT. Its translation: CASSWVEGNSPLHF.

The chain recombines TRBV5-1 with TRBJ2-2; 8 nucleotides agree with TRBD2. Germline CDR1 is SGHRS and CDR2 is YFSETQ. J gave up 5 bases and V 4 bases, and 16 bases lay outside the gene matches. The CDR3 length is 18 residues. CDR3 sequence: CASSTKKTSGSQTGELFF. In DNA form, the CDR3 reads TGCGCCAGCAGCACTAAGAAAACCAGCGGGAGTCAGACCGGGGAGCTGTTTTTT.

This chain uses TRBV27 with TRBJ2-7; D uncertain. CDR1 MNHEY and CDR2 SMNVEV come from the germline V gene (reference sequence). Trimming shortened V by 2 bases and J by 3 bases, and 14 bases separated the two germline ends. This CDR3 is built from 15 residues. The CDR3 sequence: CASSLRQVGVYEQYF. CDR3 in DNA: TGTGCCAGCAGTTTACGCCAGGTCGGCGTCTACGAGCAGTACTTC.

The chain couples TRBV29-1 to TRBJ2-7, with 8 bases that match TRBD2. This CDR3 region has 13 residues. The junction had 4 bases not matched to a gene; V was cut back by 4 bases and J by 2 bases. In germline, CDR1 is SQVTM, CDR2 ANQGSEA. The CDR3 coding sequence is TGCAGCGTTGTAGAGCGGGAGCCCTACGAGCAGTACTTC. This sequence encodes CSVVEREPYEQYF.

This clonotype showed up just a few times. This chain connects TRBV12-3 or TRBV12-4 to TRBJ2-5; the D gene is possibly TRBD2 (5 bases). CDR3 length: 14 amino acids. Deletions cut 4 bases from V and 4 bases from J, with 13 bases between. The CDR3 here is CASSSGFNGETQYF. The CDR3 nucleotides are TGTGCCAGCAGTTCGGGATTTAATGGAGAGACCCAGTACTTC.

This chain joins TRBV7-2 and TRBJ2-1, with 10 bases lining up with TRBD2. Germline V gene data show CDR1 as SGHTA and CDR2 as FQGNSA. V lost 0 bases to trimming and J lost 7 bases; unmatched junction nucleotides: 12. The CDR3 spans 18 residues. The CDR3 protein is CASSLARTSGRVWNEQFF. Written as DNA, the CDR3 is TGTGCCAGCAGCTTAGCCCGGACTAGCGGCAGAGTCTGGAATGAGCAGTTCTTC.

The J gene is TRBJ1-5, the V gene TRBV6-2 or TRBV6-3; D call uncertain. This CDR3 has 15 amino acids. Germline-derived CDR1 and CDR2 are MNHEY and SVGEGT. The V end lost 6 bases, the J end lost 0 bases, and 12 bases lay between the germline ends. CDR3 nucleotide sequence: TGTGCCAGCAGCTACGATGGGTATAGCAATCAGCCCCAGCATTTT. It yields the protein CASSYDGYSNQPQHF.

The chain uses TRBV12-3 or TRBV12-4 and TRBJ1-1; 8 bases are a match to TRBD1. The CDR3 is 14 amino acids. Losses at the gene ends were 6 bases for V and 10 bases for J; bases not matched to a gene: 13. The CDR3 nucleotides read TGTGCCAGCAGAATCGGGACAGGAGTAGTCTCAGCTTTCTTT. It codes for CASRIGTGVVSAFF.

V is TRBV11-2 and J is TRBJ2-3; D remains ambiguous. The CDR3 has 15 amino acids. Trimming left V 5 bases short and J 0 bases short, with 12 bases between. Germline loops: CDR1 SGHAT, CDR2 FQNNGV. CDR3 nucleotide sequence: TGTGCCAGCAGCACATTCCCTTCTAGCACAGATACGCAGTATTTT. Its protein product is CASSTFPSSTDTQYF. Full variable domain (outside the CDR3, taken from reference TRBV11-2 and TRBJ2-3): EAGVAQSPRYKIIEKRQSVAFWCNPISGHATLYWYQQILGQGPKLLIQFQNNGVVDDSQLPKDRFSAERLKGVDSTLKIQPAKLEDSAVYLCASSTFPSSTDTQYFGPGTRLTVL.

The J gene is TRBJ2-1, the V gene TRBV12-3 or TRBV12-4; TRBD2 matches 8 bases. Losses at the gene ends were 4 bases for V and 8 bases for J; bases not matched to a gene: 7. This CDR3 has 14 residues. The CDR3 spells CASSWAGGVDEQFF. The CDR3 DNA sequence: TGTGCCAGCAGTTGGGCGGGGGGTGTGGATGAGCAGTTCTTC.

This chain joins TRBV11-2 and TRBJ2-7, with D possibly called TRBD1 or TRBD2 (5 bases each). V was cut by 0 bases and J by 3 bases, with 12 bases left in between. Per germline, CDR1 SGHAT and CDR2 FQNNGV. The length of the CDR3 is 15 residues. For the CDR3, the DNA is TGTGCCAGCAGCTTAGAAGGTTTGGGGGTCTACGAGCAGTACTTC. Protein product: CASSLEGLGVYEQYF.

V is TRBV29-1 and J is TRBJ2-7; perhaps D is TRBD1 or TRBD2 (5 bases each). The CDR3 contains 12 residues. V shed 6 bases and J shed 6 bases, with 15 bases lying between them. The germline V gene has CDR1 SQVTM and CDR2 ANQGSEA. The CDR3 coding sequence is TGCAGCGTGGGGGTATCGGCCGGCGAGCAGTACTTC. Its translation is CSVGVSAGEQYF.

Only one count was recorded for this clonotype. The genes are TRBV5-1 and TRBJ1-1; 7 bases are a match to TRBD1. V trimming: 3 bases; J trimming: 3 bases; junction bases outside the gene matches: 14. Germline values: CDR1 SGHRS, CDR2 YFSETQ. CDR3 length equals 17 residues. CDR3 DNA: TGCGCCAGCAGCTATGGGGACAGAGAACGCCGGGACACTGAAGCTTTCTTT. This codes for CASSYGDRERRDTEAFF.

The chain uses TRBV20-1 and TRBJ1-2, with D perhaps TRBD1 (6 bases). Germline V gives CDR1 DFQATT, CDR2 SNEGSKA (reference sequence). The CDR3 sequence is 14 residues long. Between the trimmed V and J ends, which lost 2 bases and 4 bases, there was a span of 14 bases. Here the CDR3 DNA reads TGCAGTGCTAGACTATTTCCAGGGGCCTATGGCTACACCTTC. Protein: CSARLFPGAYGYTF.

The rearrangement uses TRBV6-5 and TRBJ1-6; D may be TRBD1 (6 bases). Trimming removed 2 bases from V and 9 bases from J, with 14 bases in between. This CDR3 has 15 residues. Germline assignment: CDR1 MNHEY and CDR2 SVGAGI. The CDR3 sequence is CASSYPRKGGSPLHF. The CDR3 DNA is TGTGCCAGCAGTTACCCTAGGAAAGGGGGTTCACCCCTCCACTTT.